A single sample is the source of the 16 T cell receptor beta chains below, sequenced in a study of blood T cells in healthy people across ages. Sample-barcoded 5' priming and a J-beta primer mix drove a second PCR of about 7 to 12 cycles. TCRdb reprocessed the 5' RACE reads with MiXCR, giving one entry per CDR3 protein. The data contain more than 1,000,000 distinct CDR3 sequences, almost 25% of them seen just once; the ten biggest clones take up less than 0.75%. Another study also made use of these data, one on T cells of mothers and their children.

Sequences were obtained from blood. The receptor set was obtained from a girl aged 2 to 10 in good health.

This clonotype was observed a few times. The J gene is TRBJ1-2, the V gene TRBV6-5; D unresolved. Germline V lookup: CDR1 MNHEY, CDR2 SVGAGI. V was trimmed by 4 bases and J by 7 bases, leaving 13 bases between them. CDR3 length: 13 amino acids. The CDR3: CASSSVGGVGYTF. The CDR3 DNA reads TGTGCCAGCAGTTCCGTTGGCGGGGTTGGCTACACCTTC.

This clonotype turned up a few times. Without the conserved terminal phenylalanine or tryptophan, this CDR3 likely stems from a read error. The DNA is omitted, as the CDR3 cannot be located on it reliably, and the CDR3 follows TCRdb's listing. The chain links TRBV6-2 or TRBV6-3 to TRBJ2-5; the table's D call of TRBD1 was not tested on the DNA. From germline, CDR1 is MNHEY and CDR2 SVGEGT. Inclusive of both ends, the CDR3 amounts to 14 amino acids. The chain's CDR3 is CASRSIGTGGAYRL.

V and J are TRBV4-1 and TRBJ2-5; TRBD2 matches at 10 bases. CDR1 and CDR2 (germline): MGHRA, YSYEKL. This CDR3 comprises 17 residues. V shed 1 base and J 5 bases; nucleotides not matched to a gene: 10. In DNA, the CDR3 is TGCGCCAGCAGCCAAGTAGACCGAGCTAGCGGGAGCGAGACCCAGTACTTC. Encoded protein: CASSQVDRASGSETQYF.

This clonotype was detected a few times. V gene TRBV7-2 combines with J gene TRBJ2-3; possibly TRBD2 for D (5 bases). Trimming removed 5 bases at V and 12 bases at J, with 15 bases between. CDR3 length equals 12 residues. CDR1 is SGHTA and CDR2 is FQGNSA in the germline V gene. The CDR3 protein is CASSQPASSQYF. The CDR3, as DNA: TGTGCCAGCAGCCAACCGGCTAGCTCCCAGTATTTT. The complete variable domain, with remaining parts taken from reference TRBV7-2 and TRBJ2-3, reads GAGVSQSPSNKVTEKGKDVELRCDPISGHTALYWYRQSLGQGLEFLIYFQGNSAPDKSGLPSDRFSAERTGGSVSTLTIQRTQQEDSAVYLCASSQPASSQYFGPGTRLTVL.

J is TRBJ2-7 and V is TRBV13, with unresolved D. Germline lookup yields CDR1 PRHDT and CDR2 FYEKMQ (reference sequence). The CDR3 is 13 amino acids. Trimming left V 3 bases short and J 3 bases short, with 9 bases between. CDR3 sequence (DNA): TGTGCCAGCAGCTTCAAACTCTACTACGAGCAGTACTTC. Its protein is CASSFKLYYEQYF.

The table lists this clonotype with a few counts. The chain uses TRBV7-2 and TRBJ2-5, with TRBD2 matching over 10 bases. The J call could be wrong; TRBJ2-1 is a better fit for the DNA end. Germline-derived CDR1 and CDR2 are SGHTA and FQGNSA. CDR3 size: 14 residues. The CDR3 DNA reads TGTGCCAGCAGGGGGACTAGCGAATACAATGAGCAGTTCTTC. This codes for CASRGTSEYNEQFF.

This clonotype was seen a few times. This sequence joins TRBV6-5 and TRBJ1-4; D remains ambiguous. In germline, CDR1 is MNHEY, CDR2 SVGAGI. Between the trimmed V and J ends, which lost 6 bases and 5 bases, there was a span of 16 bases. This CDR3 region has 15 residues. The DNA for the CDR3 is TGTGCCAGCAGCCCTGTCCTCCTGGAAAATGAAAAACTGTTTTTT. Encoded protein: CASSPVLLENEKLFF.

The chain has TRBV20-1 and TRBJ1-2; 7 bases align to TRBD1. Trimming took 8 bases from V and 4 from J; bases not matched to a gene: 10. Looked up from germline, CDR1 is DFQATT and CDR2 is SNEGSKA (reference sequence). The CDR3 sequence is 13 residues long. The DNA of the CDR3 is TGCAGTCCCTCAGGACAGGAGGGCTATGGCTACACCTTC. Translating it yields CSPSGQEGYGYTF.

V and J are TRBV7-9 and TRBJ1-2; the D gene is possibly TRBD1 (5 bases). The ends were cut back, 1 base at V and 2 bases at J, with 14 bases in the middle. CDR3 length: 16 residues. CDR1 SEHNR and CDR2 FQNEAQ come from the germline V gene (reference sequence). This chain's CDR3 is CASSLDRRGGNYGYTF. CDR3 nucleotide sequence: TGTGCCAGCAGCTTAGATCGGAGGGGCGGGAACTATGGCTACACCTTC.

This clonotype was found a few times. This rearrangement joins TRBV20-1 to TRBJ2-2; D is undetermined. Trimming removed 1 base from V and 4 bases from J, with 4 bases in between. From germline, CDR1 is DFQATT and CDR2 SNEGSKA (reference sequence). This CDR3 has 12 amino acids. DNA of the CDR3: TGCAGTGCTAGAGGGGGCACCGGGGAGCTGTTTTTT. This encodes CSARGGTGELFF.

This clonotype was counted between two and nine times. V is TRBV7-9 and J is TRBJ1-2; D is uncertain. Per germline, CDR1 SEHNR and CDR2 FQNEAQ (reference sequence). Trimming left V 6 bases short and J 2 bases short, with 10 bases between. The CDR3 has 13 residues. CDR3 in DNA: TGTGCCAGCAGTCCCCTGGCGAACTATGGCTACACCTTC. This sequence encodes CASSPLANYGYTF.

The genes are TRBV7-6 and TRBJ2-5; 9 nucleotides align to TRBD2. The closer fit of TRBJ2-1 to the DNA end suggests the J call may be wrong. Germline CDR1 SGHVS, CDR2 FNYEAQ. The CDR3 is 16 residues long. The CDR3 reads CASSLDRGGAENEQFF. The DNA of the CDR3 is TGTGCCAGCAGCTTAGATCGCGGGGGGGCCGAAAATGAGCAGTTCTTC.

This clonotype was seen a few times. The rearrangement uses TRBV3-1 and TRBJ2-5, with 10 bases fitting TRBD2. TRBJ2-1 matches the DNA end more closely, so the J call is doubtful. This CDR3 comprises 16 residues. Germline V gene sequence: CDR1 LGHDT, CDR2 YNNKEL (reference sequence). CDR3 in DNA: TGTGCCAGCAGCCAAGCAAGGACTAGCGGCTACAATGAGCAGTTCTTC. Translated, it gives CASSQARTSGYNEQFF.

This clonotype was observed a single time. V and J are TRBV28 and TRBJ2-5; no clear D. TRBJ2-7 matches the DNA end more closely, so the J call is doubtful. CDR3 length: 14 amino acids. Germline V gene lookup returns CDR1 MDHEN and CDR2 SYDVKM. The CDR3 coding sequence is TGTGCCGCAACTCCACCTTCCCTCTCCTACGAGCAGTACTTC. Translated, it gives CAATPPSLSYEQYF.

This clonotype occurred a few times. V usage is TRBV7-2 and J usage is TRBJ1-1, with D unresolved. The germline CDR1 and CDR2 sequences are SGHTA and FQGNSA. V was cut by 8 bases and J by 1 base, with 14 bases left in between. CDR3 size: 14 residues. CDR3 nucleotide sequence: TGTGCCAGCGAACTAATCTCTGAGAACACTGAAGCTTTCTTT. It specifies CASELISENTEAFF.

On this clonotype: Sequence at one end of the junction differs from germline and may be a read error. The chain joins TRBV29-1 to TRBJ1-4; D remains unclear. The CDR3 contains 12 residues. Looked up from germline, CDR1 is SQVTM and CDR2 is ANQGSEA. CDR3 sequence: CGVQILNEKLFF. CDR3 coding DNA: TGCGGCGTGCAAATCTTGAATGAAAAACTGTTTTTT.